Below are 12 T cell receptor beta chains sequenced from a single sample in a study of T cell repertoires in cytomegalovirus infection. Each CDR3 protein is one row after TCRdb ran MiXCR on the reads. The data contain 450,000 to 550,000 distinct CDR3 sequences, roughly 46% of them seen just once; the ten biggest clones take up 35% to 50%. No cognate antigen is known for these TCRs. Sequencing was performed on cultured PBMCs, taken from culture after CMV antigen stimulation. Receptors originate from a human donor in good health (CMV status not recorded). Some clones in this sample may be carry-over from other donors' samples.

This clonotype was counted only a few times. The chain combines TRBV28 with TRBJ1-6, with D hard to call. Trimming took 2 bases from V and 8 from J, leaving 7 bases between them. CDR3 length: 13 amino acids. Germline lookup yields CDR1 MDHEN and CDR2 SYDVKM. Written as DNA, the CDR3 is TGTGCCAGCAGTTTACCGCAGCATTCACCCCTCCACTTT. Translated: CASSLPQHSPLHF. Full variable domain (remainder filled in from reference TRBV28 and TRBJ1-6): DVKVTQSSRYLVKRTGEKVFLECVQDMDHENMFWYRQDPGLGLRLIYFSYDVKMKEKGDIPEGYSVSREKKERFSLILESASTNQTSMYLCASSLPQHSPLHFGNGTRLTVT.

This clonotype was counted between two and nine times. V is TRBV18 and J is TRBJ1-3; D is unresolved. Germline V CDR1 and CDR2: KGHSH, LQKENI. The CDR3 runs 17 residues. The ends were cut back, 0 bases at V and 4 bases at J, with 16 bases in the middle. The CDR3 here is CASSPPAFQRAGNTIYF. Written as DNA, the CDR3 is TGTGCCAGCTCACCACCGGCATTTCAAAGGGCCGGAAACACCATATATTTT.

This clonotype appeared many times. This chain connects TRBV7-2 to TRBJ2-7; D is possibly TRBD1 or TRBD2 (6 bases each). The CDR3 is 18 residues long. V lost 2 bases, J lost 3 bases, and 23 bases lay in between. Germline CDR1 SGHTA, CDR2 FQGNSA. CDR3 amino acids: CASSLRRGRYRADYEQYF. CDR3 in DNA: TGTGCCAGCAGCTTACGGAGGGGACGTTACAGGGCGGACTACGAGCAGTACTTC. Filled out from reference TRBV7-2 and TRBJ2-7, the complete variable domain reads GAGVSQSPSNKVTEKGKDVELRCDPISGHTALYWYRQSLGQGLEFLIYFQGNSAPDKSGLPSDRFSAERTGGSVSTLTIQRTQQEDSAVYLCASSLRRGRYRADYEQYFGPGTRLTVT.

The gene calls are TRBV6-2 or TRBV6-3 and TRBJ2-1; 7 bases align to TRBD2. The length of the CDR3 is 15 residues. Germline V gene lookup returns CDR1 MNHEY and CDR2 SVGEGT. Trimming removed 2 bases from V and 2 bases from J; junction bases left unmatched: 3. CDR3 amino acids: CASSYRGRAYNEQFF. The CDR3 nucleotides read TGTGCCAGCAGTTACCGAGGGAGGGCCTACAATGAGCAGTTCTTC.

The chain is built from TRBV18 and TRBJ1-1; the D gene is possibly TRBD1 (5 bases). The V end lost 2 bases, the J end lost 1 base, and 8 bases lay between the germline ends. This CDR3 has 14 amino acids. Germline V lookup: CDR1 KGHSH, CDR2 LQKENI. The CDR3 here is CASSPGAENTEAFF. Here the CDR3 DNA reads TGTGCCAGCTCACCAGGGGCAGAGAACACTGAAGCTTTCTTT.

The chain has TRBV7-6 and TRBJ2-7; D possibly corresponds to TRBD2 (5 bases). The germline CDR1 and CDR2 sequences are SGHVS and FNYEAQ. Deletions cut 6 bases from V and 8 bases from J, with 14 bases between. The CDR3 runs to 12 residues. CDR3: CASRFSEGQQYF. CDR3 DNA: TGTGCCAGCAGGTTCAGTGAGGGTCAGCAGTACTTC.

In this sample, this clonotype turned up many times. CDR3 in DNA: TGTGCCAGCAGGAGCGCCTACGAGCAGTACTTC. Amino acid sequence: CASRSAYEQYF. This chain connects TRBV7-2 to TRBJ2-7; no clear D. CDR1 and CDR2 from the germline V gene are SGHTA and FQGNSA. The CDR3 contains 11 residues. Trimming removed 6 bases at V and 2 bases at J, with 5 bases between.

The V and J genes are TRBV19 and TRBJ2-4, with a possible D match to TRBD1 (6 bases). The CDR3 extends over 16 amino acids. Germline lookup yields CDR1 LNHDA and CDR2 SQIVND (reference sequence). Trimming cost V 6 bases and J 1 base, with 16 bases left between them. The CDR3 loop reads CASSPTGMAAKNIQYF. The CDR3 DNA follows: TGTGCCAGTAGCCCCACAGGGATGGCGGCCAAAAACATTCAGTACTTC.

This clonotype has just a few counts. The chain recombines TRBV5-6 with TRBJ2-7; D might be TRBD2 (6 bases). Trimming pared 5 bases from V and 2 bases from J, leaving 17 bases between. CDR1 and CDR2 from the germline V gene are SGHDT and YYEEEE. CDR3 length: 15 amino acids. CDR3 in DNA: TGTGCCAGCAGTCGGGTTGGGGGGATAGCCTACGAGCAGTACTTC. Translated, it gives CASSRVGGIAYEQYF.

This clonotype was seen only a few times. The rearrangement uses TRBV7-2 and TRBJ2-7, with 8 bases identical to TRBD1. The V segment lost 7 bases and the J segment 5 bases; nucleotides outside the gene matches: 10. Germline assignment: CDR1 SGHTA and CDR2 FQGNSA. The CDR3 contains 14 residues. CDR3 nucleotides: TGTGCCAGCACCCGGACAGGGACGATGGACGAGCAGTACTTC. Amino acids: CASTRTGTMDEQYF.

The chain uses TRBV4-1 and TRBJ1-2; TRBD1 matches at 8 bases. Germline trimming cut 4 bases from V and 3 bases from J; bases unmatched to any gene: 10. The CDR3 length is 16 residues. The germline gives CDR1 MGHRA, CDR2 YSYEKL. The CDR3 is CASSPGQGARHYGYTF. In nucleotides, the CDR3 is TGCGCCAGCAGCCCAGGTCAGGGGGCGCGTCACTATGGCTACACCTTC.

The J gene is TRBJ1-1, the V gene TRBV19; maybe TRBD1 (5 bases). This CDR3 region has 14 residues. Trimming stripped 5 bases from V and 7 bases from J, with 17 bases between. The germline gives CDR1 LNHDA, CDR2 SQIVND (reference sequence). The CDR3 bases are TGTGCCAGTAGTTTTTTCGACAGACGAAATGAAGCTTTCTTT. Translated: CASSFFDRRNEAFF.